The 28 T cell receptor beta chains presented below share a single source sample, sequenced in a study of blood T cell repertoires in COVID-19. Here immunoSEQ multiplex PCR was the method, and the copy in TCRdb shows in-frame clones only, minus some. The table includes about 270,000 clones, approximately 91% detected once. Input material: peripheral blood. The receptors originated from a middle-aged man with acute or convalescent COVID-19.

V usage is TRBV27 and J usage is TRBJ2-3; 12 nucleotides match TRBD2. This CDR3 region has 15 residues. V dropped 7 bases and J dropped 2; count of bases not matched to a gene: 4. Looked up from germline, CDR1 is MNHEY and CDR2 is SMNVEV (reference sequence). The CDR3 DNA sequence: TGTGCCAGCATGACTAGCGGGAGAGCCACAGATACGCAGTATTTT. This encodes CASMTSGRATDTQYF.

The J gene is TRBJ2-1, the V gene TRBV5-1, with 9 positions matching TRBD2. Germline V CDR1 and CDR2: SGHRS, YFSETQ. The V and J ends lost 4 bases and 4 bases, in that order; junction bases with no gene match: 6. CDR3 size: 15 residues. CDR3 region: CASSLPSGVYNEQFF. The CDR3 coding sequence is TGCGCCAGCAGCCTACCTAGCGGGGTTTACAATGAGCAGTTCTTC.

The rearrangement uses TRBV3-1 (or the pseudogene TRBV3-2) and TRBJ1-6; D possibly corresponds to TRBD1 (5 bases). CDR3 length: 15 amino acids. The germline V gene has CDR1 LGHDT and CDR2 YNNKEL (reference sequence). With 4 bases removed from V and 7 bases from J, the gap between germline ends came to 14 bases. Here the CDR3 DNA reads TGTGCCAGCAGCCTCTGGGGGGAAGAGAATTCACCCCTCCACTTT. This sequence encodes CASSLWGEENSPLHF.

The V and J genes are TRBV19 and TRBJ2-3, with 7 positions matching TRBD1. The V and J ends lost 7 bases and 0 bases, in that order; junction bases with no gene match: 10. Germline V gene data show CDR1 as LNHDA and CDR2 as SQIVND (reference sequence). The CDR3 is 16 amino acids. The CDR3 reads CASTKGQVISTDTQYF. CDR3 in DNA: TGTGCCAGTACCAAAGGACAGGTGATTAGCACAGATACGCAGTATTTT.

The rearrangement uses TRBV7-2 and TRBJ2-1; 10 bases match TRBD2. The germline gives CDR1 SGHTA, CDR2 FQGNSA. This CDR3 is 17 amino acids long. J lost 9 bases, V lost 1 base, and 12 bases had no gene match. CDR3 in DNA: TGTGCCAGCAGCTTAGTTGGGTTAGCGGGGGGCATGGGTGAGCAGTTCTTC. This sequence encodes CASSLVGLAGGMGEQFF.

The chain carries TRBV3-1 (or the pseudogene TRBV3-2) and TRBJ1-2; D gene unclear. The CDR3 has 14 amino acids. Deletions cut 1 base from V and 7 bases from J, with 13 bases between. The germline V gene encodes CDR1 LGHDT and CDR2 YNNKEL (reference sequence). DNA of the CDR3: TGTGCCAGCAGCCAAGTAGTGGCGGATTTTGGCTACACCTTC. It is translated as CASSQVVADFGYTF.

The chain uses TRBV5-1 and TRBJ2-6, with TRBD1 matching over 8 bases. CDR1 SGHRS and CDR2 YFSETQ come from the germline V gene. The CDR3 runs 19 residues. V lost 6 bases, J lost 2 bases, and 16 bases stayed unmatched. CDR3 amino acids: CASTPLLGQGATGANVLTF. For the CDR3, the DNA is TGCGCCAGCACCCCTCTCTTGGGGCAGGGGGCGACTGGGGCCAACGTCCTGACTTTC.

Here the CDR3 reads CASSLDRDWVGELFF. As DNA, the CDR3 is TGTGCCAGCAGCTTAGACAGGGATTGGGTCGGGGAGCTGTTTTTT. This chain joins TRBV11-3 and TRBJ2-2, with a possible D match to TRBD1 (5 bases). Germline values: CDR1 SGHNT, CDR2 YENEEA. This CDR3 spans 15 amino acids. The ends were cut back, 0 bases at V and 7 bases at J, with 12 bases in the middle.

This chain uses TRBV9 with TRBJ2-1, with a tentative D call TRBD2 (6 bases). The CDR3 loop spans 15 amino acids. With 3 bases removed from V and 2 bases from J, the gap between germline ends came to 12 bases. Looked up from germline, CDR1 is SGDLS and CDR2 is YYNGEE. CDR3 sequence: CASSEGLRTYNEQFF. The CDR3 nucleotides read TGTGCCAGCAGCGAGGGACTCAGGACCTACAATGAGCAGTTCTTC.

The chain recombines TRBV25-1 with TRBJ2-7, with D possibly TRBD1 on 6 matching bases. Germline-derived CDR1 and CDR2 are MGHDK and SYGVNS. V was shortened by 3 bases and J by 6 bases, with 24 bases between the two germline ends. The CDR3 loop spans 17 amino acids. In DNA form, the CDR3 reads TGTGCCAGCAGTGATCCCCAGATGGGGCCAGGGGAATCCGAGCAGTACTTC. Its protein product is CASSDPQMGPGESEQYF.

This chain links TRBV6-6 with TRBJ1-1, with D perhaps matching TRBD1 (5 bases). Trimming took off 5 bases at V and 4 bases at J, with 17 bases between the two ends. Germline-derived CDR1 and CDR2 are MNHNY and SVGAGI (reference sequence). This CDR3 contains 15 residues. The CDR3 spells CASSPPDGRGTEAFF. The DNA of the CDR3 is TGTGCCAGCAGTCCTCCGGACGGTAGGGGCACTGAAGCTTTCTTT.

The chain carries TRBV12-5 and TRBJ1-6, with 7 bases lining up with TRBD1. J lost 3 bases, V lost 2 bases, and 1 base had no gene match. Germline V gene sequence: CDR1 LGHNT, CDR2 FRNRAP. The CDR3 sequence is 15 residues long. The CDR3 is CASGLYRGYNSPLHF. Written as DNA, the CDR3 is TGTGCTAGTGGTTTGTACAGGGGCTATAATTCACCCCTCCACTTT.

The chain recombines TRBV5-8 with TRBJ2-7; 8 bases line up with TRBD1. This CDR3 region has 14 residues. CDR1 SGHTS and CDR2 YDEGEE come from the germline V gene. Losses at the gene ends were 0 bases for V and 1 base for J; bases not matched to a gene: 0. This CDR3 reads CASSLGQGSYEQYF. The CDR3 DNA is TGTGCCAGCAGCTTGGGACAGGGGTCCTACGAGCAGTACTTC.

The CDR3 is CASSPQGAPYEQYF. As DNA, the CDR3 is TGTGCCAGCAGCCCCCAGGGGGCTCCCTACGAGCAGTACTTC. This chain connects TRBV3-1 (or the pseudogene TRBV3-2) to TRBJ2-7; 8 positions agree with TRBD1. CDR1 is LGHDT, CDR2 YNNKEL, per germline (reference sequence). This CDR3 is 14 amino acids long. The J segment lost 2 bases and the V segment lost 4 bases, leaving 4 bases of the junction unmatched.

V usage is TRBV10-1 and J usage is TRBJ2-7, with D tentatively TRBD1 (6 bases). Germline loops: CDR1 WNHNN, CDR2 SYGVQD (reference sequence). The CDR3 consists of 14 residues. The germline V and J ends were trimmed by 6 bases and 0 bases, with 12 bases remaining between them. The CDR3: CASSQTGFSYEQYF. CDR3 coding DNA: TGCGCCAGCAGCCAGACAGGTTTCTCCTACGAGCAGTACTTC.

The rearrangement joins TRBV7-9 to TRBJ2-7; 9 nucleotides line up with TRBD1. V lost 4 bases, J lost 5 bases, and 6 bases stayed unmatched. This CDR3 contains 14 residues. Looked up from germline, CDR1 is SEHNR and CDR2 is FQNEAQ (reference sequence). The CDR3 coding sequence is TGTGCCAGCAGCTCACCGGGACAGGGAAACGAGCAGTACTTC. Amino acids: CASSSPGQGNEQYF.

V usage is TRBV18 and J usage is TRBJ2-1, with D possibly TRBD2 on 5 matching bases. Trimming removed 3 bases from V and 0 bases from J, with 9 bases in between. The CDR3 runs to 15 residues. Per the germline V gene, CDR1 is KGHSH and CDR2 is LQKENI. The CDR3 coding sequence is TGTGCCAGCTCACCTGAACTAGGCTCCTACAATGAGCAGTTCTTC. Protein: CASSPELGSYNEQFF.

The chain carries TRBV4-2 and TRBJ2-7; 8 bases are a match to TRBD1. This CDR3 is built from 14 residues. V shed 4 bases, J shed 0 bases, and the junction held 2 bases outside the gene matches. Germline CDR1 LGHNA, CDR2 YNFKEQ. The CDR3 loop is CASSPDRGSYEQYF. The DNA for the CDR3 is TGTGCCAGCAGCCCCGACAGGGGCTCCTACGAGCAGTACTTC.

CDR3 DNA sequence: TGTGCCTGGATGGGAAGACCGGGGGGAGGGTACAATGAGCAGTTCTTC. Its translation is CAWMGRPGGGYNEQFF. V usage is TRBV30 and J usage is TRBJ2-1, with TRBD2 matching 7 bases. The CDR3 length is 16 residues. In germline, CDR1 is GTSNPN, CDR2 SVGIG (reference sequence). Trimming at V came to 4 bases and at J to 4 bases, leaving 13 bases not matched to a gene.

The chain carries TRBV5-1 and TRBJ1-2; 7 nucleotides line up with TRBD1. The germline V gene has CDR1 SGHRS and CDR2 YFSETQ. Trimming cost V 3 bases and J 2 bases; bases outside gene matches: 10. This CDR3 spans 16 amino acids. CDR3 residues: CASSSSGGPPNYGYTF. The DNA of the CDR3 is TGCGCCAGCAGCTCCTCAGGGGGGCCTCCAAACTATGGCTACACCTTC.

Here the CDR3 reads CASSWRDLSGNTIYF. The DNA of the CDR3 is TGTGCCAGCAGCTGGAGGGATCTGTCTGGAAACACCATATATTTT. The rearrangement uses TRBV5-6 and TRBJ1-3; D is ambiguous. V was trimmed by 3 bases and J by 1 base, leaving 11 bases between them. The CDR3 is 15 residues long. Germline CDR1 reads SGHDT; CDR2 reads YYEEEE.

The V call is TRBV5-1, the J call TRBJ2-2; TRBD1 matches at 8 bases. Unmatched junction bases numbered 8, after V lost 9 bases and J lost 4 bases. CDR3 length: 14 residues. CDR1 and CDR2 (germline): SGHRS, YFSETQ. CDR3 sequence (DNA): TGCGCCACCTCCCAACAGGGGGGCACCGGGGAGCTGTTTTTT. It translates to CATSQQGGTGELFF.

The chain uses TRBV6-6 and TRBJ1-5, with a tentative D call TRBD1 (5 bases). CDR1 is MNHNY, CDR2 SVGAGI, per germline (reference sequence). This CDR3 is 14 amino acids long. The ends were cut back, 5 bases at V and 0 bases at J, with 8 bases in the middle. The CDR3 reads CASSLTASNQPQHF. DNA of the CDR3: TGTGCCAGCAGTCTGACAGCTAGCAATCAGCCCCAGCATTTT.

This clone has a handful of counts. This chain links TRBV6-5 with TRBJ2-1; D is unclear. This CDR3 has 14 residues. Trimming removed 4 bases at V and 3 bases at J, with 10 bases between. CDR1 MNHEY and CDR2 SVGAGI come from the germline V gene. The CDR3 DNA sequence: TGTGCCAGCAGTTTAGCAAAGAACTACAATGAGCAGTTCTTC. Its protein is CASSLAKNYNEQFF.

The V call is TRBV6-5, the J call TRBJ2-1; the match to TRBD2 covers 9 bases. Germline CDR1 is MNHEY and CDR2 is SVGAGI. The CDR3 runs to 15 residues. Losses at the gene ends were 8 bases for V and 3 bases for J; bases not matched to a gene: 8. CDR3 residues: CASARGGAFYNEQFF. The CDR3 DNA reads TGTGCCAGCGCCCGCGGGGGGGCCTTCTACAATGAGCAGTTCTTC.

The chain recombines TRBV6-6 with TRBJ2-7, with TRBD2 matching 7 bases. The V gene's germline CDR1 is MNHNY and CDR2 SVGAGI (reference sequence). Germline trimming cut 8 bases from V and 2 bases from J; bases unmatched to any gene: 6. The CDR3 has 13 residues. The CDR3 nucleotides are TGTGCCAGCTCGTACGGGGGGACCTACGAGCAGTACTTC. Amino acids: CASSYGGTYEQYF.

V usage is TRBV5-8 and J usage is TRBJ1-5; D is ambiguous. This CDR3 is 11 amino acids long. Trimming shortened V by 6 bases and J by 7 bases, and 8 bases separated the two germline ends. CDR1 SGHTS and CDR2 YDEGEE come from the germline V gene. The CDR3 protein is CASILFQPQHF. The CDR3 bases are TGTGCCAGCATCCTGTTCCAGCCCCAGCATTTT.

The genes are TRBV7-3 and TRBJ2-5; TRBD1 is a possible D gene (7 bases). The CDR3 runs to 14 residues. The germline V gene has CDR1 SGHTA and CDR2 FQGTGA. V lost 6 bases and J 2 bases, leaving 13 bases between the germline ends. CDR3 coding DNA: TGTGCCAGCAGTGCGGGGACAGCGCAAGAGACCCAGTACTTC. Its translation is CASSAGTAQETQYF.